This T cell receptor beta chain was identified in a study of regulatory T cells in long-lasting Graves disease. Deletions cut 6 bases from V and 3 bases from J, with 15 bases between. The CDR3 sequence is 14 residues long. Germline loops: CDR1 MNHNS, CDR2 SASEGT. iRepertoire HTBI primers and Arm-PCR of CDR3 regions built TCR beta libraries. TCRdb itself ran the multiplex PCR reads through MiXCR, one entry per CDR3 protein. The sample shows some 410,000 distinct CDR3 sequences, about a sixth of them seen only once. Time point in this sample: newly diagnosed GD, antithyroid drugs for less than 3 months. There was RNA extracted from PBMCs, and the TCR library was made from it. These data are also associated with another study on T cells in Graves' hyperthyroidism and ophthalmopathy.

The TCR sequence derives from a woman in her twenties or thirties with Graves disease. The chain uses TRBV6-1 and TRBJ2-7; D may be TRBD2 (6 bases). The material was peripheral blood mononuclear cells (PBMCs), obtained at new diagnosis, from a patient treated with antithyroid drugs. CDR3 region: CASSRSGKIYEQYF. In nucleotides, the CDR3 is TGTGCCAGCAGCCGTAGCGGAAAAATCTACGAGCAGTACTTC.